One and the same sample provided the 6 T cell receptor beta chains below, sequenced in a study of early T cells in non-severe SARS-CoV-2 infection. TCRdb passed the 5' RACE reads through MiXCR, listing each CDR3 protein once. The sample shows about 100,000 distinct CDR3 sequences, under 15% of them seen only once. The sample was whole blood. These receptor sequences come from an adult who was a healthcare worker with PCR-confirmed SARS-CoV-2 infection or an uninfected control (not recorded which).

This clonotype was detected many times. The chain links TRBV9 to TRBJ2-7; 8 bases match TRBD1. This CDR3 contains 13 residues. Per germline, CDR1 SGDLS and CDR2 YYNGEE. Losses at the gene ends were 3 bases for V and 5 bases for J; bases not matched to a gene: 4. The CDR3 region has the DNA TGTGCCAGCAGCGGGACAGGGAACAACGAGCAGTACTTC. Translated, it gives CASSGTGNNEQYF.

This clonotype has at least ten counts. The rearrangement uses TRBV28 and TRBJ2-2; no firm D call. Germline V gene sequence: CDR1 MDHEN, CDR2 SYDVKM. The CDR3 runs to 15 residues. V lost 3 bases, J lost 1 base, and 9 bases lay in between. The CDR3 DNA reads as TGTGCCAGCAGTTTTCCGGGCAGGAACACCGGGGAGCTGTTTTTT. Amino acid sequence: CASSFPGRNTGELFF.

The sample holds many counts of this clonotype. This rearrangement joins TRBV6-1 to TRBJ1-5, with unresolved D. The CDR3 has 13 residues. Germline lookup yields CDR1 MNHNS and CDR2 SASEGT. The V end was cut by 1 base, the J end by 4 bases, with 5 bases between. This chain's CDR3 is CASSEVANQPQHF. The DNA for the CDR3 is TGTGCCAGCAGTGAAGTGGCAAATCAGCCCCAGCATTTT.

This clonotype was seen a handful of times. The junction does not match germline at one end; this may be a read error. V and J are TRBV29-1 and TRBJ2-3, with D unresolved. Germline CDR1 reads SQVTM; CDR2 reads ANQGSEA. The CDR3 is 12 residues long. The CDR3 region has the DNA TGCAGCATTGAAAAGGGTACAGATACGCAGTATTTT. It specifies CSIEKGTDTQYF.

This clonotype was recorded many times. The CDR3 nucleotides read TGTGCCAGTAAACAGGGGAAGAGATCCTACGAGCAGTACTTC. It encodes CASKQGKRSYEQYF. The chain recombines TRBV12-3 or TRBV12-4 with TRBJ2-7, with 7 bases aligning to TRBD1. The CDR3 has 14 residues. V shed 9 bases, J shed 1 base, and the junction held 9 bases outside the gene matches.

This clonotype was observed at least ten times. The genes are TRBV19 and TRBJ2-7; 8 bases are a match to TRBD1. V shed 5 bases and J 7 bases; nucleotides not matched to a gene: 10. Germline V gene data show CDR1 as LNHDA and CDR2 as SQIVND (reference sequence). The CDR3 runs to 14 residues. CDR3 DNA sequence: TGTGCCAGTAGTTGGACAGGGAAAAGCGAAGAGCAGTACTTC. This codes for CASSWTGKSEEQYF. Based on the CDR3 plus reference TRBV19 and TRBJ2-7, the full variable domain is DGGITQSPKYLFRKEGQNVTLSCEQNLNHDAMYWYRQDPGQGLRLIYYSQIVNDFQKGDIAEGYSVSREKKESFPLTVTSAQKNPTAFYLCASSWTGKSEEQYFGPGTRLTVT.